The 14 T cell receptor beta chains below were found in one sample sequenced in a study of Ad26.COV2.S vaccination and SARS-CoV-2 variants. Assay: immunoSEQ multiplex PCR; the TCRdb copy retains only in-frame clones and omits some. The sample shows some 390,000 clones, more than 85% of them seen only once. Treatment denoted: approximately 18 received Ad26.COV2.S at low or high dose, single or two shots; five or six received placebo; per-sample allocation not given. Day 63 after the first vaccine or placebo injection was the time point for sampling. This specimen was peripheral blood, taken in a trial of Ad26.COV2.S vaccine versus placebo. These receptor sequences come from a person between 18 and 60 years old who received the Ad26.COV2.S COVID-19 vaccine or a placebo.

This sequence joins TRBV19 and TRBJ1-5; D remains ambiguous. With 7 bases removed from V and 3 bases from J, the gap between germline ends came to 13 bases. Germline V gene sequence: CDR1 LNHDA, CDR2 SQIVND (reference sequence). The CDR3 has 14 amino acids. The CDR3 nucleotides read TGTGCCAGTACCGGGGTCGGGTACAATCAGCCCCAGCATTTT. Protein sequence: CASTGVGYNQPQHF.

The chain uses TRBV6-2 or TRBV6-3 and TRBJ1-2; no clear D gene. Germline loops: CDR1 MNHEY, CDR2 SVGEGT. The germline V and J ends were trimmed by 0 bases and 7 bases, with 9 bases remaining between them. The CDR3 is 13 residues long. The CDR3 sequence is CASSYSSSGGYTF. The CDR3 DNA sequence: TGTGCCAGCAGTTACTCATCCAGCGGTGGCTACACCTTC.

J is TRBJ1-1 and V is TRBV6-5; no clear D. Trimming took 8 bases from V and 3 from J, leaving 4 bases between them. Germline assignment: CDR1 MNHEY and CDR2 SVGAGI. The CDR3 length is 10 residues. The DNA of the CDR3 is TGTGCCAGCGAGGACACTGAAGCTTTCTTT. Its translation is CASEDTEAFF.

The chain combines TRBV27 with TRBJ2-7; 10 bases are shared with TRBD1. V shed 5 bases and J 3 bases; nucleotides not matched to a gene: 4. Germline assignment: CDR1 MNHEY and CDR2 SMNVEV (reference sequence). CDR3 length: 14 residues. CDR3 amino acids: CASSPWTGGYEQYF. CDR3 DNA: TGTGCCAGCAGTCCGTGGACAGGGGGCTACGAGCAGTACTTC.

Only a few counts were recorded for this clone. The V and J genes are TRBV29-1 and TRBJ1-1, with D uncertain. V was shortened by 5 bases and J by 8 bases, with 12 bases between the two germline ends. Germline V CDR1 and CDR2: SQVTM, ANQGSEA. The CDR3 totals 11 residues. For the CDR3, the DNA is TGCAGCGTTTTTGATGGCCCCGAAGCTTTCTTT. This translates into CSVFDGPEAFF.

CDR3 sequence (DNA): TGTGCCAGCAGCCAAGCCCGAGACGGCTACACCTTC. Translating it yields CASSQARDGYTF. The rearrangement joins TRBV3-1 (or the pseudogene TRBV3-2) to TRBJ1-2; no firm D call. This CDR3 has 12 residues. The germline gives CDR1 LGHDT, CDR2 YNNKEL (reference sequence). Trimming left V 1 base short and J 8 bases short, with 8 bases between.

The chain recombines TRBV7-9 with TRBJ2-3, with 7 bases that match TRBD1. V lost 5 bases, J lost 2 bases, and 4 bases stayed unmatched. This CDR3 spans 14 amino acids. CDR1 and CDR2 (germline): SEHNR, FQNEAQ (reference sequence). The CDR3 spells CASSPQGPTDTQYF. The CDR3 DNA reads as TGTGCCAGCAGCCCACAGGGGCCCACAGATACGCAGTATTTT.

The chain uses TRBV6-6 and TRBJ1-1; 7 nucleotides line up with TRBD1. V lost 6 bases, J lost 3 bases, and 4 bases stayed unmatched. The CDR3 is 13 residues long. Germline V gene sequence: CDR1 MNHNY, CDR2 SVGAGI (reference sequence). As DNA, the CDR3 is TGTGCCAGCAGCTATGGGACAGACACTGAAGCTTTCTTT. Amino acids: CASSYGTDTEAFF.

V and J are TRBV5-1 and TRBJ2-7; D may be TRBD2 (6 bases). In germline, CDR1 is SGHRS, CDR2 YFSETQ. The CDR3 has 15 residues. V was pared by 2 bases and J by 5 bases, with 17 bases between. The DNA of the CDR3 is TGCGCCAGCAGCTTTTACTTGAGGGAGGCAGACGAGCAGTACTTC. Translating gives CASSFYLREADEQYF.

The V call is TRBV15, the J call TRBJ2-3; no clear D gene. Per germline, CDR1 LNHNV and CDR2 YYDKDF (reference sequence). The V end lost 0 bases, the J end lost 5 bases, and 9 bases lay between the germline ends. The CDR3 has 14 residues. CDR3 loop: CATSRDMWKDTQYF. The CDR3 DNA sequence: TGTGCCACCAGCAGAGATATGTGGAAAGATACGCAGTATTTT.

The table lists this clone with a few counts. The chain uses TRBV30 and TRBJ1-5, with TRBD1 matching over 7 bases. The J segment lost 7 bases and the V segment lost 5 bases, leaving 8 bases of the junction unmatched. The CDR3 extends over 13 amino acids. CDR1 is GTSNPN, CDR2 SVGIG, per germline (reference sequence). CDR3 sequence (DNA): TGTGCCTGGGCTACAGGGGCTAGGCAGCCCCAGCATTTT. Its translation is CAWATGARQPQHF.

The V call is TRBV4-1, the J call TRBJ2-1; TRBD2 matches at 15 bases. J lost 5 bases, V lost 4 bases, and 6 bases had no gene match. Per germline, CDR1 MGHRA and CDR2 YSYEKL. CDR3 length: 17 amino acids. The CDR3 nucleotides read TGCGCCAGCAGCCGACGCGGACTAGCGGGGGGGAACAATGAGCAGTTCTTC. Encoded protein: CASSRRGLAGGNNEQFF.

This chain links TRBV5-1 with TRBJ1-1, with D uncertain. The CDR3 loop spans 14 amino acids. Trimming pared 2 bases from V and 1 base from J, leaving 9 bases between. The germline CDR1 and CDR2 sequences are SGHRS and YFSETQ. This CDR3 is CASSLGRWNTEAFF. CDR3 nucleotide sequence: TGCGCCAGCAGCTTAGGCAGGTGGAACACTGAAGCTTTCTTT.

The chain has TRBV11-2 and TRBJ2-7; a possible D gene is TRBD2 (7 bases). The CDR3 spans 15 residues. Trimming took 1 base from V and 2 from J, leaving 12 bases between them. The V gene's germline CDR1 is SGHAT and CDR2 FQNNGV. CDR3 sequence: CASSLARGPAYEQYF. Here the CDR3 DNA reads TGTGCCAGCAGCTTAGCGCGGGGGCCTGCCTACGAGCAGTACTTC.